The 23 T cell receptor beta chains below were found in one sample sequenced in a study of shared clonotypes between healthy human individuals. Naive CD8 isolation took CD45RO-negative cells positively selected for CCR7 and excluded terminally differentiated effector memory CD45RA+ cells. Sequencing was performed with immunoSEQ multiplex PCR; in TCRdb, only in-frame clones are kept and a portion is missing. This repertoire shows hundreds of thousands of clones, around 96% found once; its top ten account for over 0.2%. Material for sequencing was naive CD8+ T cells sorted from blood. The receptors derive from a man aged 25-45 years in good health.

The chain joins TRBV19 to TRBJ2-1, with D unclear. The CDR3 sequence is 12 residues long. Germline V CDR1 and CDR2: LNHDA, SQIVND (reference sequence). Trimming removed 6 bases from V and 7 bases from J, with 10 bases in between. CDR3 residues: CASRLGGNEQFF. Written as DNA, the CDR3 is TGTGCCAGTAGGCTAGGTGGGAATGAGCAGTTCTTC.

This rearrangement joins TRBV7-9 to TRBJ2-1; no firm D call. CDR1 SEHNR and CDR2 FQNEAQ come from the germline V gene (reference sequence). The CDR3 loop spans 13 amino acids. V was trimmed by 5 bases and J by 5 bases, leaving 10 bases between them. CDR3 coding DNA: TGTGCCAGCAGCCCGAGATCCCACAATGAGCAGTTCTTC. Its protein product is CASSPRSHNEQFF.

The V and J genes are TRBV7-2 and TRBJ2-2; TRBD1 matches 7 bases. Germline V gene data show CDR1 as SGHTA and CDR2 as FQGNSA. This CDR3 comprises 14 residues. V gave up 5 bases and J gave up 9 bases; unmatched junction bases: 9. CDR3 DNA sequence: TGTGCCAGCAGCCCTCCGACAGGGCAGCGGGAGCTGTTTTTT. It yields the protein CASSPPTGQRELFF.

The chain couples TRBV5-1 to TRBJ2-1; 13 bases are a match to TRBD2. The V segment lost 4 bases and the J segment 8 bases; nucleotides outside the gene matches: 12. This CDR3 spans 17 amino acids. Germline loops: CDR1 SGHRS, CDR2 YFSETQ. The CDR3 coding sequence is TGCGCCAGCAGCATGGTCTTGTGGACTAGCGGGAGTGATGAGCAGTTCTTC. It codes for CASSMVLWTSGSDEQFF. Filled out from reference TRBV5-1 and TRBJ2-1, the complete variable domain reads KAGVTQTPRYLIKTRGQQVTLSCSPISGHRSVSWYQQTPGQGLQFLFEYFSETQRNKGNFPGRFSGRQFSNSRSEMNVSTLELGDSALYLCASSMVLWTSGSDEQFFGPGTRLTVL.

The chain combines TRBV5-1 with TRBJ2-5; the match to TRBD1 covers 12 bases. V shed 4 bases and J 5 bases; nucleotides not matched to a gene: 6. The V gene's germline CDR1 is SGHRS and CDR2 YFSETQ. The CDR3 covers 15 residues. CDR3 bases: TGCGCCAGCAGCATGGGGACAGGGGGCGAGGAGACCCAGTACTTC. Translation gives CASSMGTGGEETQYF.

The chain is built from TRBV4-1 and TRBJ2-7; D uncertain. This CDR3 spans 12 amino acids. CDR1 and CDR2 from the germline V gene are MGHRA and YSYEKL. V was pared by 1 base and J by 5 bases, with 6 bases between. The CDR3 coding sequence is TGCGCCAGCAGCCAAGGGGCCCACGAGCAGTACTTC. It is translated as CASSQGAHEQYF.

This clone was picked up one time. V is TRBV10-3 and J is TRBJ2-7, with 8 positions matching TRBD2. Germline V gene lookup returns CDR1 ENHRY and CDR2 SYGVKD. The CDR3 sequence is 13 residues long. V shed 4 bases, J shed 7 bases, and the junction held 6 bases outside the gene matches. The CDR3 region is CAISGMTGGEQYF. The CDR3 coding sequence is TGTGCCATCAGTGGGATGACGGGAGGGGAGCAGTACTTC.

The V gene is TRBV14, the J gene TRBJ2-3; the D is unclear. Trimming stripped 1 base from V and 0 bases from J, with 8 bases between. Germline CDR1 SGHDN, CDR2 FVKESK. CDR3 length: 15 residues. The CDR3 DNA reads TGTGCCAGCAGCCAAGGAGTCGGGAGCACAGATACGCAGTATTTT. Translating gives CASSQGVGSTDTQYF. The whole variable domain, filled in from reference TRBV14 and TRBJ2-3, reads EAGVTQFPSHSVIEKGQTVTLRCDPISGHDNLYWYRRVMGKEIKFLLHFVKESKQDESGMPNNRFLAERTGGTYSTLKVQPAELEDSGVYFCASSQGVGSTDTQYFGPGTRLTVL.

This clone has just one count. This chain uses TRBV2 with TRBJ2-7; 7 positions agree with TRBD1. V was pared by 0 bases and J by 5 bases, with 4 bases of the junction left unmatched. Germline V lookup: CDR1 SNHLY, CDR2 FYNNEI. This CDR3 is built from 14 residues. The CDR3 DNA sequence: TGTGCCAGCAGTGAAGCGGGACAGATCCACGAGCAGTACTTC. The encoded protein is CASSEAGQIHEQYF.

The gene calls are TRBV12-5 and TRBJ1-2, with D hard to call. Germline CDR1 and CDR2: LGHNT and FRNRAP. Trimming took off 1 base at V and 4 bases at J, with 10 bases between the two ends. CDR3 size: 14 residues. CDR3 in DNA: TGTGCTAGTGGTTTGGGGGGAGACGGCTATGGCTACACCTTC. Translation: CASGLGGDGYGYTF.

The rearrangement uses TRBV7-9 and TRBJ2-2; no clear D. Trimming pared 4 bases from V and 6 bases from J, leaving 12 bases between. This CDR3 spans 14 amino acids. The germline V gene encodes CDR1 SEHNR and CDR2 FQNEAQ (reference sequence). In DNA, the CDR3 is TGTGCCAGCAGCTCCCCCCAATGGCCCGGGGAGCTGTTTTTT. Translated, it gives CASSSPQWPGELFF.

This clone was detected a few times. The rearrangement links TRBV28 to TRBJ1-5; 10 positions match TRBD1. The CDR3 is 15 residues long. Looked up from germline, CDR1 is MDHEN and CDR2 is SYDVKM. J lost 7 bases, V lost 6 bases, and 9 bases had no gene match. The CDR3 here is CASSRDRGERQPQHF. CDR3 nucleotide sequence: TGTGCCAGCAGCCGGGACAGGGGTGAACGGCAGCCCCAGCATTTT.

This clone appeared a few times. The chain has TRBV10-1 and TRBJ2-1, with D tentatively TRBD1 (5 bases). The CDR3 has 20 amino acids. The V and J ends lost 0 bases and 1 base respectively, with 22 bases between them. CDR1 is WNHNN, CDR2 SYGVQD, per germline (reference sequence). Here the CDR3 DNA reads TGCGCCAGCAGTGAGTCGATTATCGGCCAGGGCAGGGTATCCTACAATGAGCAGTTCTTC. Its translation: CASSESIIGQGRVSYNEQFF.

This chain connects TRBV27 to TRBJ2-2; no firm D call. The CDR3 sequence is 16 residues long. The V end was cut by 3 bases, the J end by 4 bases, with 15 bases between. CDR1 and CDR2 from the germline V gene are MNHEY and SMNVEV (reference sequence). CDR3 residues: CASSLLGSPVTGELFF. DNA for the CDR3: TGTGCCAGCAGTTTGCTGGGGTCCCCGGTCACCGGGGAGCTGTTTTTT.

V usage is TRBV7-8 and J usage is TRBJ1-5; TRBD1 aligns across 7 bases. V shed 5 bases, J shed 6 bases, and the junction held 16 bases outside the gene matches. The CDR3 is 17 amino acids. Germline assignment: CDR1 SGHVS and CDR2 FQNEAQ. The CDR3: CASSAESASRQGQPQHF. CDR3 DNA sequence: TGTGCCAGCAGCGCGGAGTCGGCTTCACGACAGGGTCAGCCCCAGCATTTT. Full variable domain (missing parts from reference TRBV7-8 and TRBJ1-5): GAGVSQSPRYKVAKRGQDVALRCDPISGHVSLFWYQQALGQGPEFLTYFQNEAQLDKSGLPSDRFFAERPEGSVSTLKIQRTQQEDSAVYLCASSAESASRQGQPQHFGDGTRLSIL.

A few counts support this clone. The DNA of the CDR3 is TGTGCCAGCAGCTCAAGATCCGGGACTAGCGGATACTACAATGAGCAGTTCTTC. It translates to CASSSRSGTSGYYNEQFF. The chain combines TRBV13 with TRBJ2-1; 11 nucleotides agree with TRBD2. From germline, CDR1 is PRHDT and CDR2 FYEKMQ (reference sequence). V lost 4 bases and J lost 3; bases outside the gene matches: 11. The CDR3 covers 18 residues.

V and J are TRBV7-9 and TRBJ2-3; D gene ambiguous. CDR1 is SEHNR, CDR2 FQNEAQ, per germline (reference sequence). Trimming removed 1 base at V and 1 base at J, with 6 bases between. The CDR3 has 14 amino acids. In nucleotides, the CDR3 is TGTGCCAGCAGCTTAGACCATCGCACAGATACGCAGTATTTT. It yields the protein CASSLDHRTDTQYF.

J is TRBJ1-1 and V is TRBV29-1; D not resolved. The CDR3 has 16 residues. Trimming took 4 bases from V and 0 from J, leaving 18 bases between them. Per germline, CDR1 SQVTM and CDR2 ANQGSEA. Here the CDR3 DNA reads TGCAGCGTTGCCGAAAGTGAGCTATCCATGAACACTGAAGCTTTCTTT. This codes for CSVAESELSMNTEAFF.

A remark on this clone: Other DNA variants within this sample encode the same CDR3. The J gene is TRBJ2-2, the V gene TRBV13; 7 nucleotides match TRBD1. The CDR3 spans 15 residues. V was pared by 2 bases and J by 0 bases, with 0 bases of the junction left unmatched. Germline values: CDR1 PRHDT, CDR2 FYEKMQ (reference sequence). For the CDR3, the DNA is TGTGCCAGCAGCTTACAGGGGGCGAACACCGGGGAGCTGTTTTTT. Its translation: CASSLQGANTGELFF.

On this clone: This specimen includes other DNA sequences encoding the same CDR3. The chain links TRBV13 to TRBJ2-7, with 11 bases matching TRBD2. CDR3 length: 15 amino acids. V shed 0 bases, J shed 4 bases, and the junction held 2 bases outside the gene matches. Looked up from germline, CDR1 is PRHDT and CDR2 is FYEKMQ (reference sequence). DNA for the CDR3: TGTGCCAGCAGCTTAGGAACTAGCGGGAGTTACGAGCAGTACTTC. Residues: CASSLGTSGSYEQYF.

The CDR3 DNA reads TGCGCCAGCCGGGACTCGAGGTCCAACTATGGCTACACCTTC. It translates to CASRDSRSNYGYTF. The J gene is TRBJ1-2, the V gene TRBV10-2; TRBD1 is a possible D gene (5 bases). Germline CDR1 WSHSY, CDR2 SAAADI. This CDR3 comprises 14 residues. The V end lost 8 bases, the J end lost 2 bases, and 15 bases lay between the germline ends.

This clone came up once. The rearrangement links TRBV2 to TRBJ1-1; TRBD1 might be the D (5 bases). The CDR3 is made up of 16 amino acids. V shed 3 bases and J shed 0 bases, with 14 bases lying between them. Germline V gene sequence: CDR1 SNHLY, CDR2 FYNNEI. CDR3 sequence: CASSEYVGRMNTEAFF. Here the CDR3 DNA reads TGTGCCAGCAGTGAGTACGTGGGGCGCATGAACACTGAAGCTTTCTTT.

This chain uses TRBV18 with TRBJ1-5, with D unresolved. The CDR3 has 13 amino acids. Deletions cut 1 base from V and 5 bases from J, with 6 bases between. Germline loops: CDR1 KGHSH, CDR2 LQKENI. CDR3 protein: CASSPRGDQPQHF. The CDR3 nucleotides are TGTGCCAGCTCACCACGAGGAGATCAGCCCCAGCATTTT.